Each of the 26 T cell receptor beta chains below was sequenced from the same sample in a study of CD8 T cells in Susac syndrome. With random hexamers, reverse transcription was performed on about 0.5 to 1 ug of RNA. MiXCR, run by TCRdb on the immunoSEQ multiplex PCR reads, gives a single entry per CDR3 protein. The table has some 300,000 distinct CDR3 sequences, approximately 85% seen once; the top ten hold 0.21%. Sequencing was done on a sample of CD8+ T cells from PBMCs. The receptors derive from a human donor with multiple sclerosis.

The chain couples TRBV29-1 to TRBJ1-1; D is uncertain. This CDR3 has 12 residues. Germline values: CDR1 SQVTM, CDR2 ANQGSEA. Trimming pared 6 bases from V and 1 base from J, leaving 9 bases between. CDR3 coding DNA: TGCAGCGTCCCGGATGGGAACACTGAAGCTTTCTTT. As protein: CSVPDGNTEAFF.

The V and J genes are TRBV28 and TRBJ2-4; tentative D call: TRBD1 (5 bases). V was cut by 3 bases and J by 7 bases, with 10 bases left in between. This CDR3 contains 13 residues. Per the germline V gene, CDR1 is MDHEN and CDR2 is SYDVKM. The CDR3 loop reads CASSFSRANIQYF. CDR3 DNA sequence: TGTGCCAGCAGTTTCTCCAGGGCCAACATTCAGTACTTC.

V gene TRBV5-1 combines with J gene TRBJ2-7; 13 bases fit TRBD2. Germline V CDR1 and CDR2: SGHRS, YFSETQ. The CDR3 runs to 16 residues. With V trimmed by 0 bases and J by 0 bases, 0 bases remained unmatched. The CDR3 DNA reads TGCGCCAGCAGCTTGGGGACTAGCGGGAGCTCCTACGAGCAGTACTTC. This sequence encodes CASSLGTSGSSYEQYF.

V is TRBV5-1 and J is TRBJ2-3, with a tentative D call TRBD2 (5 bases). Trimming removed 2 bases at V and 0 bases at J, with 10 bases between. The CDR3 totals 15 residues. In germline, CDR1 is SGHRS, CDR2 YFSETQ. In nucleotides, the CDR3 is TGCGCCAGCAGCTTCGGGGTAGGGAGCACAGATACGCAGTATTTT. Protein: CASSFGVGSTDTQYF.

CDR3: CASSSGLAGWWTGELFF. DNA for the CDR3: TGTGCCAGCAGCTCGGGACTAGCGGGATGGTGGACCGGGGAGCTGTTTTTT. This sequence joins TRBV13 and TRBJ2-2; TRBD2 matches 13 bases. There are 17 residues in the CDR3. V lost 4 bases to trimming and J lost 5 bases; unmatched junction nucleotides: 7. Germline assignment: CDR1 PRHDT and CDR2 FYEKMQ (reference sequence).

The chain has TRBV5-1 and TRBJ1-5; D is unresolved. With 0 bases removed from V and 5 bases from J, the gap between germline ends came to 15 bases. The CDR3 sequence is 16 residues long. CDR1 SGHRS and CDR2 YFSETQ come from the germline V gene. DNA of the CDR3: TGCGCCAGCAGCTTGGGATCAGGCGGGAATGATCAGCCCCAGCATTTT. Translation gives CASSLGSGGNDQPQHF. Complete variable domain (other parts from reference TRBV5-1 and TRBJ1-5): KAGVTQTPRYLIKTRGQQVTLSCSPISGHRSVSWYQQTPGQGLQFLFEYFSETQRNKGNFPGRFSGRQFSNSRSEMNVSTLELGDSALYLCASSLGSGGNDQPQHFGDGTRLSIL.

V gene TRBV20-1 combines with J gene TRBJ1-2, with a tentative D call TRBD1 (6 bases). Germline CDR1 reads DFQATT; CDR2 reads SNEGSKA (reference sequence). V gave up 5 bases and J gave up 5 bases, with 24 bases separating them. The CDR3 loop spans 16 amino acids. The DNA of the CDR3 is TGCAGTGCTGACTATAGTATCGGACAGACCGTTTATGGCTACACCTTC. Amino acid sequence: CSADYSIGQTVYGYTF.

The gene calls are TRBV20-1 and TRBJ1-4; the D is unclear. The CDR3 length is 14 residues. Germline V gene lookup returns CDR1 DFQATT and CDR2 SNEGSKA (reference sequence). Trimming cost V 3 bases and J 4 bases, with 12 bases left between them. The CDR3 spells CSARAPAHNEKLFF. The CDR3 DNA reads as TGCAGTGCTAGGGCCCCCGCCCATAATGAAAAACTGTTTTTT.

This chain uses TRBV20-1 with TRBJ2-1; D is ambiguous. Germline CDR1 and CDR2: DFQATT and SNEGSKA (reference sequence). The CDR3 spans 12 residues. V gave up 6 bases and J gave up 5 bases, with 11 bases separating them. CDR3 DNA sequence: TGCAGTGCCCGACTCAGGAACAATGAGCAGTTCTTC. Its protein product is CSARLRNNEQFF.

The table lists this clonotype with a few counts. J is TRBJ1-3 and V is TRBV6-1; tentatively, D is TRBD1 (6 bases). Per the germline V gene, CDR1 is MNHNS and CDR2 is SASEGT. V was shortened by 6 bases and J by 0 bases, with 15 bases between the two germline ends. The CDR3 sequence is 16 residues long. This CDR3 reads CASRSGTRSSGNTIYF. Here the CDR3 DNA reads TGTGCCAGCAGGTCCGGGACACGGAGCTCTGGAAACACCATATATTTT.

The chain joins TRBV2 to TRBJ1-2, with TRBD1 as a possible D gene (5 bases). V lost 4 bases to trimming and J lost 1 base, with 16 bases between them. The CDR3 length is 16 residues. Germline CDR1 and CDR2: SNHLY and FYNNEI. CDR3 region: CASSGEPGPFNYGYTF. CDR3 sequence (DNA): TGTGCCAGCAGTGGAGAACCAGGGCCATTTAACTATGGCTACACCTTC.

This clonotype was observed a few times. V is TRBV5-6 and J is TRBJ2-7, with D hard to call. CDR1 and CDR2 from the germline V gene are SGHDT and YYEEEE. V was trimmed by 1 base and J by 4 bases, leaving 3 bases between them. The CDR3 consists of 11 residues. The CDR3 region is CASSLFYEQYF. Here the CDR3 DNA reads TGTGCCAGCAGCTTGTTTTACGAGCAGTACTTC. Full variable domain (missing parts from reference TRBV5-6 and TRBJ2-7): DAGVTQSPTHLIKTRGQQVTLRCSPKSGHDTVSWYQQALGQGPQFIFQYYEEEERQRGNFPDRFSGHQFPNYSSELNVNALLLGDSALYLCASSLFYEQYFGPGTRLTVT.

V and J are TRBV11-2 and TRBJ2-7; D perhaps matches TRBD1 (6 bases). In germline, CDR1 is SGHAT, CDR2 FQNNGV. Trimming removed 3 bases from V and 3 bases from J, with 12 bases in between. This CDR3 has 14 amino acids. CDR3 DNA sequence: TGTGCCAGCAGCTTCCTCGGCAGGGGCTACGAGCAGTACTTC. Protein: CASSFLGRGYEQYF. Together with reference TRBV11-2 and TRBJ2-7, the CDR3 gives the full variable domain: EAGVAQSPRYKIIEKRQSVAFWCNPISGHATLYWYQQILGQGPKLLIQFQNNGVVDDSQLPKDRFSAERLKGVDSTLKIQPAKLEDSAVYLCASSFLGRGYEQYFGPGTRLTVT.

The rearrangement uses TRBV28 and TRBJ2-1, with TRBD1 as a possible D gene (6 bases). CDR3 length: 15 residues. Trimming cost V 11 bases and J 3 bases, with 20 bases left between them. The germline CDR1 and CDR2 sequences are MDHEN and SYDVKM. The CDR3: CASCSGTQFYNEQFF. The CDR3 region has the DNA TGTGCCTCCTGCTCCGGGACACAGTTCTACAATGAGCAGTTCTTC.

The V and J genes are TRBV6-5 and TRBJ2-2; D is possibly TRBD2 (7 bases). CDR3 size: 15 residues. Germline CDR1 MNHEY, CDR2 SVGAGI. V was trimmed by 6 bases and J by 6 bases, leaving 17 bases between them. CDR3 sequence reads: CASRSIRGGSGELFF. In DNA, the CDR3 is TGTGCCAGCAGGTCGATTAGGGGGGGTTCCGGGGAGCTGTTTTTT.

The genes are TRBV20-1 and TRBJ2-7; no reliable D call. Per the germline V gene, CDR1 is DFQATT and CDR2 is SNEGSKA (reference sequence). There are 13 residues in the CDR3. V gave up 0 bases and J gave up 2 bases, with 8 bases separating them. This chain's CDR3 is CSARDNRAYEQYF. The CDR3, as DNA: TGCAGTGCTAGAGATAACAGAGCCTACGAGCAGTACTTC.

J is TRBJ2-1 and V is TRBV7-9; no clear D. The CDR3 spans 17 residues. In germline, CDR1 is SEHNR, CDR2 FQNEAQ (reference sequence). Deletions cut 2 bases from V and 5 bases from J, with 19 bases between. The CDR3 bases are TGTGCCAGCAGCTTAACCCCAGCCCAGCCCCACAACAATGAGCAGTTCTTC. It yields the protein CASSLTPAQPHNNEQFF.

This clonotype was recorded a few times. The V gene is TRBV19, the J gene TRBJ1-1; 7 positions match TRBD1. V shed 2 bases, J shed 1 base, and the junction held 1 base outside the gene matches. The CDR3 is 14 residues long. Germline-derived CDR1 and CDR2 are LNHDA and SQIVND (reference sequence). In DNA, the CDR3 is TGTGCCAGTAGTATAACAGGGGCGAACACTGAAGCTTTCTTT. Translation: CASSITGANTEAFF.

This chain uses TRBV6-5 with TRBJ2-5; either TRBD1 or TRBD2 may fit D (5 bases each). The CDR3 spans 13 residues. The germline V gene has CDR1 MNHEY and CDR2 SVGAGI. Between the trimmed V and J ends, which lost 2 bases and 3 bases, there was a span of 7 bases. In DNA form, the CDR3 reads TGTGCCAGCAGTTACCGGGACGAAGAGACCCAGTACTTC. This sequence encodes CASSYRDEETQYF.

This chain joins TRBV28 and TRBJ2-7; 10 positions match TRBD2. The CDR3 is 15 amino acids. The V gene's germline CDR1 is MDHEN and CDR2 SYDVKM. The junction had 4 bases not matched to a gene; V was cut back by 1 base and J by 4 bases. In DNA form, the CDR3 reads TGTGCCAGCAGTTTATTTGGGACTAGCGCTTACGAGCAGTACTTC. Translation: CASSLFGTSAYEQYF.

This chain uses TRBV15 with TRBJ2-1; 8 bases are a match to TRBD1. This CDR3 has 15 amino acids. The J segment lost 1 base and the V segment lost 5 bases, leaving 4 bases of the junction unmatched. Germline CDR1 LNHNV, CDR2 YYDKDF (reference sequence). CDR3 in amino acids: CATSPWTGSYNEQFF. The CDR3 region has the DNA TGTGCCACCAGCCCTTGGACAGGGTCCTACAATGAGCAGTTCTTC.

V usage is TRBV6-1 and J usage is TRBJ2-7; D perhaps matches TRBD2 (5 bases). Trimming left V 1 base short and J 5 bases short, with 21 bases between. Germline CDR1 MNHNS, CDR2 SASEGT. The CDR3 length is 17 residues. DNA of the CDR3: TGTGCCAGCAGTGAAGTGGACCCCCGAGGGCGCGCGGACGAGCAGTACTTC. As protein: CASSEVDPRGRADEQYF.

This clonotype turned up a few times. The rearrangement joins TRBV6-6 to TRBJ1-5; D call uncertain. Germline loops: CDR1 MNHNY, CDR2 SVGAGI (reference sequence). The CDR3 covers 15 residues. The germline V and J ends were trimmed by 8 bases and 0 bases, with 14 bases remaining between them. CDR3 nucleotides: TGTGCCAGCGGGAACCCGGAACGTAGCAATCAGCCCCAGCATTTT. This sequence encodes CASGNPERSNQPQHF.

This chain uses TRBV20-1 with TRBJ2-7; TRBD2 agrees at 9 bases. This CDR3 has 15 amino acids. From germline, CDR1 is DFQATT and CDR2 SNEGSKA (reference sequence). With V trimmed by 6 bases and J by 1 base, 10 bases remained unmatched. The CDR3 is CSAPRLAVASYEQYF. CDR3 nucleotide sequence: TGCAGTGCCCCCCGACTAGCGGTGGCTTCCTACGAGCAGTACTTC.

The chain is built from TRBV6-1 and TRBJ2-1; unclear D gene. Deletions cut 6 bases from V and 0 bases from J, with 15 bases between. Germline CDR1 MNHNS, CDR2 SASEGT. The CDR3 has 16 residues. The CDR3: CASSQAEWSSYNEQFF. In DNA form, the CDR3 reads TGTGCCAGCAGCCAAGCCGAGTGGAGCTCCTACAATGAGCAGTTCTTC.

This clonotype was seen only a few times. CDR3 amino acids: CASSGRGQTSNYGYTF. The CDR3 nucleotides are TGTGCCAGCAGCGGCCGGGGACAGACTTCTAACTATGGCTACACCTTC. The chain employs TRBV5-4 and TRBJ1-2; 7 nucleotides align to TRBD1. V gave up 4 bases and J gave up 0 bases; unmatched junction bases: 9. CDR3 size: 16 residues. The germline V gene encodes CDR1 SGHNT and CDR2 YYREEE (reference sequence).